These 26 T cell receptor beta chains were all obtained from the same sample, sequenced in a study of blood T cell repertoires in COVID-19 (TCRdb year 2020). Preparation of the library involved the immunoSEQ multiplex PCR assay. TCRdb took over this immuneACCESS table, retaining in-frame rearrangements with V and J assigned. Such tables are incomplete; in checked studies, under half of the missing clones stem from an unresolved V gene, and the remainder is unexplained. The sample contains over 120,000 clones, around 81% of them found a single time. Around 8.5% of the sample is in the top ten clones. Sequencing was carried out using peripheral blood. Receptors were obtained from a human donor in a cohort sampled during active COVID-19.

The rearrangement links TRBV18 to TRBJ2-7, with TRBD2 matching over 8 bases. The CDR3 covers 16 residues. The V gene's germline CDR1 is KGHSH and CDR2 LQKENI. The junction had 7 bases not matched to a gene; V was cut back by 0 bases and J by 3 bases. DNA of the CDR3: TGTGCCAGCTCACCACCGTCACTAGCGGCAGACTACGAGCAGTACTTC. Translated: CASSPPSLAADYEQYF.

The chain uses TRBV7-2 and TRBJ1-4; unclear D gene. This CDR3 has 15 residues. V was clipped by 0 bases and J by 7 bases, with 12 bases between them. Looked up from germline, CDR1 is SGHTA and CDR2 is FQGNSA. Here the CDR3 DNA reads TGTGCCAGCAGCTTAGCGGGGTGGGAGGGTGAAAAACTGTTTTTT. It yields the protein CASSLAGWEGEKLFF.

The chain recombines TRBV6-5 with TRBJ1-6; TRBD1 matches at 7 bases. V lost 2 bases, J lost 3 bases, and 4 bases stayed unmatched. The germline gives CDR1 MNHEY, CDR2 SVGAGI. The length of the CDR3 is 16 residues. Here the CDR3 reads CASSYGDRVYNSPLHF. CDR3 bases: TGTGCCAGCAGTTACGGCGACAGGGTCTATAATTCACCCCTCCACTTT.

The chain links TRBV4-1 to TRBJ1-2; maybe TRBD1 (6 bases). V lost 0 bases to trimming and J lost 4 bases, with 12 bases between them. Germline values: CDR1 MGHRA, CDR2 YSYEKL. This CDR3 has 15 amino acids. CDR3 nucleotide sequence: TGCGCCAGCAGCCAAGACAAACAGGGCACCTATGGCTACACCTTC. This translates into CASSQDKQGTYGYTF.

The chain couples TRBV27 to TRBJ1-1; D may be TRBD1 (5 bases). This CDR3 contains 15 residues. V lost 6 bases and J 1 base, leaving 15 bases between the germline ends. Germline CDR1 reads MNHEY; CDR2 reads SMNVEV (reference sequence). The CDR3 DNA reads as TGTGCCAGCAGACCTAGGGCAGGACAGAACACTGAAGCTTTCTTT. The encoded protein is CASRPRAGQNTEAFF.

The rearrangement links TRBV12-3 or TRBV12-4 to TRBJ2-7; a possible D gene is TRBD1 (5 bases). The CDR3 is 12 residues long. Trimming shortened V by 3 bases and J by 3 bases, and 6 bases separated the two germline ends. CDR3 amino acids: CASSFRGYEQYF. CDR3 in DNA: TGTGCCAGCAGTTTTAGGGGCTACGAGCAGTACTTC.

The rearrangement uses TRBV7-6 and TRBJ1-1; 10 bases map to TRBD1. J was trimmed by 4 bases and V by 5 bases; bases with no gene match: 16. The germline V gene encodes CDR1 SGHVS and CDR2 FNYEAQ. The CDR3 runs to 18 residues. CDR3 DNA sequence: TGTGCCAGCAGCCAAGCCGGGACAGGGGCGATGAGGGGCACTGAAGCTTTCTTT. Translating gives CASSQAGTGAMRGTEAFF.

This clone was detected only once. This chain connects TRBV7-2 to TRBJ2-2, with TRBD2 matching 8 bases. Germline V gives CDR1 SGHTA, CDR2 FQGNSA. The V segment lost 1 base and the J segment 4 bases; nucleotides outside the gene matches: 5. The CDR3 loop spans 16 amino acids. As DNA, the CDR3 is TGTGCCAGCAGCTTAGTTAGCGGGACCATCACCGGGGAGCTGTTTTTT. This gives the protein CASSLVSGTITGELFF.

This rearrangement joins TRBV5-1 to TRBJ1-2, with D possibly matching TRBD1 (6 bases). Looked up from germline, CDR1 is SGHRS and CDR2 is YFSETQ. CDR3 length: 14 amino acids. The V and J ends lost 0 bases and 7 bases respectively, with 13 bases between them. In nucleotides, the CDR3 is TGCGCCAGCAGCTTGGCAGGGGCGCTTCCTGGCTACACCTTC. Its protein product is CASSLAGALPGYTF.

The V call is TRBV25-1, the J call TRBJ2-5, with D maybe TRBD1 (6 bases). The germline V gene encodes CDR1 MGHDK and CDR2 SYGVNS. CDR3 length: 13 residues. Trimming left V 2 bases short and J 2 bases short, with 6 bases between. In DNA, the CDR3 is TGTGCCAGCAGTGAAAGGGGGCAAGAGACCCAGTACTTC. Translation: CASSERGQETQYF.

The CDR3 reads CASSQPGTGFMQYF. The CDR3 DNA sequence: TGTGCCAGCAGTCAACCCGGGACAGGGTTTATGCAGTACTTC. This chain uses TRBV27 with TRBJ2-7; TRBD1 aligns across 9 bases. Germline CDR1 MNHEY, CDR2 SMNVEV (reference sequence). The CDR3 totals 14 residues. Germline trimming cut 5 bases from V and 9 bases from J; bases unmatched to any gene: 11.

The rearrangement links TRBV5-6 to TRBJ2-7, with D possibly matching TRBD2 (5 bases). From germline, CDR1 is SGHDT and CDR2 YYEEEE. Trimming removed 4 bases at V and 3 bases at J, with 17 bases between. CDR3 length equals 15 residues. As DNA, the CDR3 is TGTGCCAGCAGCCCTTTAGGGAGTGATATCTACGAGCAGTACTTC. The encoded protein is CASSPLGSDIYEQYF.

The chain joins TRBV29-1 to TRBJ2-7; the match to TRBD2 covers 8 bases. V shed 1 base, J shed 4 bases, and the junction held 9 bases outside the gene matches. Germline lookup yields CDR1 SQVTM and CDR2 ANQGSEA. The CDR3 has 15 residues. CDR3 residues: CSVEGAREGPYEQYF. The CDR3 nucleotides are TGCAGCGTTGAAGGAGCCCGGGAGGGGCCTTACGAGCAGTACTTC.

The chain uses TRBV28 and TRBJ2-5; D is possibly TRBD1 (6 bases). Trimming removed 2 bases from V and 5 bases from J, with 12 bases in between. The CDR3 loop spans 14 amino acids. Germline assignment: CDR1 MDHEN and CDR2 SYDVKM. CDR3 loop: CASSLTGTLETQYF. The CDR3 DNA is TGTGCCAGCAGTTTAACAGGGACCCTGGAGACCCAGTACTTC.

The chain uses TRBV25-1 and TRBJ2-3, with D possibly being TRBD1 (6 bases). Trimming stripped 3 bases from V and 6 bases from J, with 16 bases between. Germline CDR1 MGHDK, CDR2 SYGVNS. The CDR3 is 15 amino acids. For the CDR3, the DNA is TGTGCCAGCAGTGAGGGACACCTACAATCCGATACGCAGTATTTT. Translating it yields CASSEGHLQSDTQYF.

This clone was counted once. The chain is built from TRBV4-3 and TRBJ2-7; 11 positions match TRBD2. The junction had 2 bases not matched to a gene; V was cut back by 0 bases and J by 4 bases. The CDR3 is made up of 15 amino acids. The V gene's germline CDR1 is LGHNA and CDR2 YSLEER. The CDR3 reads CASSQETSGSYEQYF. CDR3 coding DNA: TGCGCCAGCAGCCAAGAAACTAGCGGGAGTTACGAGCAGTACTTC.

The chain employs TRBV6-2 or TRBV6-3 and TRBJ2-4, with 7 bases aligning to TRBD1. J lost 2 bases, V lost 1 base, and 2 bases had no gene match. The CDR3 contains 15 residues. Germline CDR1 and CDR2: MNHEY and SVGEGT. For the CDR3, the DNA is TGTGCCAGCAGTTACTACAGGGGAACCAAAAACATTCAGTACTTC. This codes for CASSYYRGTKNIQYF.

The chain is built from TRBV18 and TRBJ1-3, with 7 positions matching TRBD1. Germline V gene lookup returns CDR1 KGHSH and CDR2 LQKENI. Trimming removed 0 bases from V and 0 bases from J; junction bases left unmatched: 5. This CDR3 has 17 residues. The CDR3 DNA reads TGTGCCAGCTCACCACCCACGGGACAGTTCTCTGGAAACACCATATATTTT. As protein: CASSPPTGQFSGNTIYF.

CDR3 sequence: CATSRDPGLAGYTGELFF. As DNA, the CDR3 is TGTGCCACCAGCAGAGATCCAGGACTAGCGGGGTACACCGGGGAGCTGTTTTTT. V usage is TRBV15 and J usage is TRBJ2-2, with TRBD2 matching 12 bases. The CDR3 spans 18 residues. The V gene's germline CDR1 is LNHNV and CDR2 YYDKDF (reference sequence). Trimming removed 0 bases from V and 3 bases from J; junction bases left unmatched: 5.

In DNA, the CDR3 is TGTGCCAGCAGTGAATTGGGTCAGGGGCTAGCCAAAAACATTCAGTACTTC. This gives the protein CASSELGQGLAKNIQYF. The gene calls are TRBV25-1 and TRBJ2-4, with D maybe TRBD1 (6 bases). The germline V and J ends were trimmed by 1 base and 0 bases, with 13 bases remaining between them. CDR1 and CDR2 from the germline V gene are MGHDK and SYGVNS. This CDR3 is 17 amino acids long. Complete variable domain (other parts from reference TRBV25-1 and TRBJ2-4): EADIYQTPRYLVIGTGKKITLECSQTMGHDKMYWYQQDPGMELHLIHYSYGVNSTEKGDLSSESTVSRIRTEHFPLTLESARPSHTSQYLCASSELGQGLAKNIQYFGAGTRLSVL.

The CDR3 loop reads CASSRVVNTEAFF. CDR3 bases: TGCGCCAGCAGCCGGGTCGTGAACACTGAAGCTTTCTTT. The V gene is TRBV5-1, the J gene TRBJ1-1; D gene uncertain. Trimming took 4 bases from V and 0 from J, leaving 7 bases between them. This CDR3 has 13 residues. Germline V gene data show CDR1 as SGHRS and CDR2 as YFSETQ.

The J gene is TRBJ2-5, the V gene TRBV20-1; TRBD2 matches at 11 bases. The CDR3 runs 18 residues. The trim removed 3 bases at V and 7 bases at J, leaving 19 bases unmatched. CDR1 is DFQATT, CDR2 SNEGSKA, per germline (reference sequence). The CDR3 DNA reads as TGCAGTGCTAGTAGGATAGCGGGAGGGCCCATTGTTGTCGGGACCCAGTACTTC. It translates to CSASRIAGGPIVVGTQYF.

Written as DNA, the CDR3 is TGTGCCAGCAACCCATCCCAGAAGAACACTGAAGCTTTCTTT. Encoded protein: CASNPSQKNTEAFF. V usage is TRBV6-2 or TRBV6-3 and J usage is TRBJ1-1; D gene uncertain. Germline V gives CDR1 MNHEY, CDR2 SVGEGT. Trimming cost V 7 bases and J 1 base, with 13 bases left between them. This CDR3 has 14 amino acids.

V gene TRBV28 combines with J gene TRBJ1-2, with 7 bases aligning to TRBD1. J was trimmed by 7 bases and V by 6 bases; bases with no gene match: 8. Germline values: CDR1 MDHEN, CDR2 SYDVKM. The CDR3 has 13 amino acids. The CDR3 loop reads CASRLMTGTGYTF. The CDR3 DNA follows: TGTGCCAGCAGACTGATGACAGGGACTGGCTACACCTTC.

The chain is built from TRBV9 and TRBJ1-4; TRBD1 agrees at 8 bases. Unmatched junction bases numbered 7, after V lost 3 bases and J lost 6 bases. Germline V lookup: CDR1 SGDLS, CDR2 YYNGEE. There are 15 residues in the CDR3. The CDR3 spells CASSGRGQADEKLFF. The CDR3 bases are TGTGCCAGCAGCGGACGGGGACAGGCCGATGAAAAACTGTTTTTT.

Written as DNA, the CDR3 is TGTGCCAGCAGTGAAAAGGTTAGCGGGGCACTTCAAGAGACCCAGTACTTC. This encodes CASSEKVSGALQETQYF. The genes are TRBV2 and TRBJ2-5; 8 bases match TRBD2. V was clipped by 2 bases and J by 2 bases; unmatched bases: 10. CDR1 SNHLY and CDR2 FYNNEI come from the germline V gene. The CDR3 extends over 17 amino acids.